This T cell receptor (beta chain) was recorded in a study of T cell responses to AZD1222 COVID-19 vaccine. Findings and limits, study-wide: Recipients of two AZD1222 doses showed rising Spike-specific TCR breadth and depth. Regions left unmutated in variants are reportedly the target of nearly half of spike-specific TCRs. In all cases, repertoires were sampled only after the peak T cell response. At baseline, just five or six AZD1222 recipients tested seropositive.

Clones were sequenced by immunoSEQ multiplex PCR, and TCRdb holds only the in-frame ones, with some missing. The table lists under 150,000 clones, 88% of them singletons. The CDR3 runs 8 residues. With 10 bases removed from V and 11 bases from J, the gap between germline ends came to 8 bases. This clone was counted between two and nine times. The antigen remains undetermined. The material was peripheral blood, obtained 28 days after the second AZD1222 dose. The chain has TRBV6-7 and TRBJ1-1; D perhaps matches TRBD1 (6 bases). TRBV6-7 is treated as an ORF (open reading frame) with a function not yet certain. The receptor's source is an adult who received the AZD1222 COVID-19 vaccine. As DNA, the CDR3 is TGTGCCAACACAGGGGCTTTCTTT. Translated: CANTGAFF.